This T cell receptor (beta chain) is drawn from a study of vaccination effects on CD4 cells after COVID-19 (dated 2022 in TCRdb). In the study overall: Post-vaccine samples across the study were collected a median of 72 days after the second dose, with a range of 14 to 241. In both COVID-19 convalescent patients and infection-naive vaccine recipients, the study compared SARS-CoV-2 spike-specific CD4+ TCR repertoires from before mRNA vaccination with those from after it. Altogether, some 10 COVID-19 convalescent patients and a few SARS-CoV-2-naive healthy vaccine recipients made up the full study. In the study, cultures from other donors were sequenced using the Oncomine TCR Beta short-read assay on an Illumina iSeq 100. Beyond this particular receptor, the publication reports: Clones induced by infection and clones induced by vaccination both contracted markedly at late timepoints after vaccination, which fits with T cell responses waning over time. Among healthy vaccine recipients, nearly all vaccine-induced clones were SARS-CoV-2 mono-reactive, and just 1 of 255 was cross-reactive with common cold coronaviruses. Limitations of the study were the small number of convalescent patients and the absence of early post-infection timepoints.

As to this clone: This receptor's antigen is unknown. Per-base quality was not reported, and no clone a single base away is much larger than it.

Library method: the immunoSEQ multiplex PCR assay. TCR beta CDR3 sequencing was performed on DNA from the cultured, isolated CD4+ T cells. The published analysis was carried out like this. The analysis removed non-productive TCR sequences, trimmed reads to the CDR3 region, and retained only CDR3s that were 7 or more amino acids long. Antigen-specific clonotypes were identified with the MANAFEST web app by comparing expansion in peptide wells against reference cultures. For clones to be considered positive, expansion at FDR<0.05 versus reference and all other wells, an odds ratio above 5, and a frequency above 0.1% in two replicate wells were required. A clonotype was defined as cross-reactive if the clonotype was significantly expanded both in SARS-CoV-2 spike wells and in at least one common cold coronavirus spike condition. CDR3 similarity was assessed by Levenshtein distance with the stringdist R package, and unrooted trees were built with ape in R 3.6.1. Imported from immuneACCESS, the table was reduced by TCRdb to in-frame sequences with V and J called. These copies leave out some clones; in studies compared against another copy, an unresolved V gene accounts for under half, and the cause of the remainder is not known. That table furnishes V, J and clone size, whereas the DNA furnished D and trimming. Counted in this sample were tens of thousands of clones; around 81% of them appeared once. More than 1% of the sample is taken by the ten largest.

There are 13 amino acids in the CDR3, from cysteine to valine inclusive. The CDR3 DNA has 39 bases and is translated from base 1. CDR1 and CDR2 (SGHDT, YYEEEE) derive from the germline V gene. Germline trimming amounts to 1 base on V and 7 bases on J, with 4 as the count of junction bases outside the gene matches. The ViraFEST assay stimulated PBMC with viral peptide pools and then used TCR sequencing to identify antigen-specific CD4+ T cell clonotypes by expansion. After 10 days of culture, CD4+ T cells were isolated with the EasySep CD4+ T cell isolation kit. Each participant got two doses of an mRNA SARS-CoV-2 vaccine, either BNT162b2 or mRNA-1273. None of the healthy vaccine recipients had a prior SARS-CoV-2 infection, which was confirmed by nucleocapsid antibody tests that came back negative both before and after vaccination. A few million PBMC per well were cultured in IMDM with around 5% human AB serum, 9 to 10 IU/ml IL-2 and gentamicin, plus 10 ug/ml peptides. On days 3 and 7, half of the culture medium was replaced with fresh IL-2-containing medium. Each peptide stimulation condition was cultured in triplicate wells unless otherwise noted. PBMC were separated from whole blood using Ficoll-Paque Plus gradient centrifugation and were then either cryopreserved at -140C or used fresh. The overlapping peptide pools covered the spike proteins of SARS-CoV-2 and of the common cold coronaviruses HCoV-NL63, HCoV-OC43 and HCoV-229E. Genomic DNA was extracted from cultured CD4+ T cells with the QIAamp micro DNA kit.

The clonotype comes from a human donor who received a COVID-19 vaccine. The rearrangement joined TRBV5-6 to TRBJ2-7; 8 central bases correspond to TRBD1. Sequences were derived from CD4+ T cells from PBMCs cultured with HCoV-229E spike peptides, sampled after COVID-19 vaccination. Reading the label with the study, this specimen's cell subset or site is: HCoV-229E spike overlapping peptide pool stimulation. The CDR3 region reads CASSLQGAREQYV. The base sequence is TGTGCCAGCAGCTTGCAGGGGGCTAGGGAGCAGTACGTC.